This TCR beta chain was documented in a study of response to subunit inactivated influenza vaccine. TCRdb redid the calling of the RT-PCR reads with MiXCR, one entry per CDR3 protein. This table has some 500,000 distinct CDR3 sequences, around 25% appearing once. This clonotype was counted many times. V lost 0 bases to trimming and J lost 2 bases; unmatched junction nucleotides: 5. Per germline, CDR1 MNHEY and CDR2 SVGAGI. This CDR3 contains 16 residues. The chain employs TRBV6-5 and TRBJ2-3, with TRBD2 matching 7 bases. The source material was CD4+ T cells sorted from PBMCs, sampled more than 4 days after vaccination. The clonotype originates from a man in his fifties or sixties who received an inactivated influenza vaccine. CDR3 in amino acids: CASSYSRGVVTDTQYF. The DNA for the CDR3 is TGTGCCAGCAGTTACTCCCGGGGGGTGGTCACAGATACGCAGTATTTT.